This T cell receptor beta chain was recovered during a study of cytomegalovirus exposure and HLA in healthy donors. Study results and caveats: It was reported that the classifier diagnosed cytomegalovirus status with high specificity and sensitivity in both the original and validation cohorts. The authors enumerated roughly 160 TCR beta chains as linked to cytomegalovirus.

Researchers ran the PCR with 60 Vbeta and 13 Jbeta primers. The data were produced by immunoSEQ multiplex PCR, yet TCRdb's version contains in-frame clones alone and is incomplete. The repertoire has 250,000 to 350,000 clones, about nine tenths of them found once; the top ten carry roughly 4%. In germline, CDR1 is SGHRS, CDR2 YFSETQ. The length of the CDR3 is 17 residues. V shed 4 bases, J shed 7 bases, and the junction held 11 bases outside the gene matches. As for this clone: Its antigen is undetermined.

Sequencing input: PBMCs. This TCR derives from a man aged 35 to 55 in good health and CMV-seropositive. V gene TRBV5-1 combines with J gene TRBJ2-1, with 13 bases lining up with TRBD2. CDR3 sequence (DNA): TGCGCCAGCAGCCTGAACCCCGGGACTAGCGGGACGAATGAGCAGTTCTTC. Its protein is CASSLNPGTSGTNEQFF.